These 10 T cell receptor beta chains came from one sample sequenced in a study of siplizumab effects on memory and regulatory T cells. The repertoire was sequenced with immunoSEQ multiplex PCR; TCRdb's copy has only in-frame clones and lacks some. Of more than 75,000 clones in the sample, under 95% were seen once. Material for sequencing was CD8+ T cells sorted from blood. The receptors were sampled from a human donor in good health.

This clone has only one observation. The rearrangement joins TRBV19 to TRBJ2-7; D is ambiguous. The germline CDR1 and CDR2 sequences are LNHDA and SQIVND (reference sequence). The CDR3 has 14 amino acids. With 4 bases removed from V and 2 bases from J, the gap between germline ends came to 12 bases. The CDR3 spells CASSTADNTYEQYF. The CDR3, as DNA: TGTGCCAGTAGTACGGCAGACAATACCTACGAGCAGTACTTC.

The CDR3 loop is CASSPTVADQETQYF. DNA for the CDR3: TGTGCCAGCAGCCCTACGGTAGCGGATCAAGAGACCCAGTACTTC. The chain employs TRBV13 and TRBJ2-5; possibly TRBD2 for D (6 bases). Looked up from germline, CDR1 is PRHDT and CDR2 is FYEKMQ (reference sequence). Trimming took 5 bases from V and 2 from J, leaving 15 bases between them. This CDR3 is built from 15 residues.

This chain uses TRBV7-9 with TRBJ2-3, with 8 nucleotides matching TRBD2. The CDR3 contains 15 residues. Trimming cost V 5 bases and J 1 base; bases outside gene matches: 5. Germline V gene lookup returns CDR1 SEHNR and CDR2 FQNEAQ (reference sequence). CDR3 region: CASSPAGRGTDTQYF. For the CDR3, the DNA is TGTGCCAGCAGCCCCGCCGGGAGGGGCACAGATACGCAGTATTTT.

This chain connects TRBV4-1 to TRBJ1-2, with a weak D call TRBD1 (6 bases). This CDR3 is built from 14 residues. Germline CDR1 reads MGHRA; CDR2 reads YSYEKL. The V end was cut by 0 bases, the J end by 3 bases, with 8 bases between. CDR3: CASSQEAGDYGYTF. CDR3 sequence (DNA): TGCGCCAGCAGCCAAGAGGCAGGGGACTATGGCTACACCTTC.

The rearrangement joins TRBV10-3 to TRBJ1-2; the match to TRBD1 covers 9 bases. Germline CDR1 and CDR2: ENHRY and SYGVKD. The length of the CDR3 is 16 residues. V gave up 8 bases and J gave up 3 bases; unmatched junction bases: 13. The CDR3 loop reads CAIGDRDGGWDYGYTF. The CDR3 DNA reads TGTGCCATCGGGGACAGGGACGGGGGCTGGGACTATGGCTACACCTTC.

The rearrangement joins TRBV7-9 to TRBJ2-1; D uncertain. Trimming left V 1 base short and J 6 bases short, with 4 bases between. The CDR3 has 12 amino acids. The germline V gene has CDR1 SEHNR and CDR2 FQNEAQ (reference sequence). CDR3 DNA sequence: TGTGCCAGCAGCTTAGACGGCAATGAGCAGTTCTTC. Amino acids: CASSLDGNEQFF.

V and J are TRBV7-6 and TRBJ1-1; 7 positions match TRBD1. The CDR3 consists of 14 residues. With 6 bases clipped from V and 1 base from J, the junction kept 5 bases outside the gene matches. The V gene's germline CDR1 is SGHVS and CDR2 FNYEAQ. The CDR3 sequence is CASSPGQWNTEAFF. Written as DNA, the CDR3 is TGTGCCAGCAGTCCGGGACAGTGGAACACTGAAGCTTTCTTT.

The V gene is TRBV27, the J gene TRBJ1-5; 9 nucleotides match TRBD1. The CDR3 sequence is 14 residues long. Germline values: CDR1 MNHEY, CDR2 SMNVEV (reference sequence). The trim removed 3 bases at V and 5 bases at J, leaving 2 bases unmatched. In nucleotides, the CDR3 is TGTGCCAGCAGTTTGGGACAGGGTTATCAGCCCCAGCATTTT. Protein: CASSLGQGYQPQHF.

The CDR3 DNA is TGTGCCAGCCAAAGGGGGGAGACCCAGTACTTC. As protein: CASQRGETQYF. This chain joins TRBV7-9 and TRBJ2-5; possible D gene TRBD1, 6 bases. Trimming took 8 bases from V and 5 from J, leaving 9 bases between them. Germline values: CDR1 SEHNR, CDR2 FQNEAQ (reference sequence). This CDR3 has 11 amino acids.

The chain is built from TRBV9 and TRBJ2-5, with TRBD2 matching 14 bases. The germline V gene encodes CDR1 SGDLS and CDR2 YYNGEE. After removal of 3 bases from V and 4 bases from J, the junction contained 8 bases not matched to a gene. The CDR3 has 17 residues. CDR3 loop: CASSAWGLAGAGETQYF. The DNA for the CDR3 is TGTGCCAGCAGCGCGTGGGGACTAGCGGGAGCAGGAGAGACCCAGTACTTC.